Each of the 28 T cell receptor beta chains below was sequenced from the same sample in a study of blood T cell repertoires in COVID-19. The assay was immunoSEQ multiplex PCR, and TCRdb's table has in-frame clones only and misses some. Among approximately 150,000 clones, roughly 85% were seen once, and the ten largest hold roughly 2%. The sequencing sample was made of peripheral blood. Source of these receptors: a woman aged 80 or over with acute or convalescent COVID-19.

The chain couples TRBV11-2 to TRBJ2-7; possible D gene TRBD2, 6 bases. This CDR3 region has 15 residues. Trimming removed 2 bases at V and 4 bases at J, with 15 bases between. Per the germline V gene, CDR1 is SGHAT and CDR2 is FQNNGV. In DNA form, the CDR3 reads TGTGCCAGCAGCTTAATGGGGGGAGGTGTTTACGAGCAGTACTTC. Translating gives CASSLMGGGVYEQYF.

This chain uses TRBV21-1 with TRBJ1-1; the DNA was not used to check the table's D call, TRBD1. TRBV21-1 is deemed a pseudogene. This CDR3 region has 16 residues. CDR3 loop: CASSNLDSPMNTEAFF. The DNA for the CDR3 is TGTGCCAGCAGCAATTTGGACAGTCCAATGAACACTGAAGCTTTCTTT.

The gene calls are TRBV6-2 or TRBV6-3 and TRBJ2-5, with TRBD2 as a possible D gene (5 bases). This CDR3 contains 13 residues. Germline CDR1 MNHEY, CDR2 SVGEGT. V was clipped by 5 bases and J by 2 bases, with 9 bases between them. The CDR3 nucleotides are TGTGCCAGCAGTCGGGGTAGGCAAGAGACCCAGTACTTC. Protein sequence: CASSRGRQETQYF.

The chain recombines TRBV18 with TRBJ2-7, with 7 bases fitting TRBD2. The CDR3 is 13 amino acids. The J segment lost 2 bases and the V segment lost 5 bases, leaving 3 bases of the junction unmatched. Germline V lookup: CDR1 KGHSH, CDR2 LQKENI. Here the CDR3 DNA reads TGTGCCAGCTCAACCGGACTAGCCTACGAGCAGTACTTC. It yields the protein CASSTGLAYEQYF.

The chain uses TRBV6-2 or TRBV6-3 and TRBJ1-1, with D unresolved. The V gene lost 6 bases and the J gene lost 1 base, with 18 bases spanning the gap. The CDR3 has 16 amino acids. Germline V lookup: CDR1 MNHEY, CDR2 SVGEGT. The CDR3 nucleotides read TGTGCCAGCAGCCCAACCCCCGAGCTAAGGAACACTGAAGCTTTCTTT. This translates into CASSPTPELRNTEAFF.

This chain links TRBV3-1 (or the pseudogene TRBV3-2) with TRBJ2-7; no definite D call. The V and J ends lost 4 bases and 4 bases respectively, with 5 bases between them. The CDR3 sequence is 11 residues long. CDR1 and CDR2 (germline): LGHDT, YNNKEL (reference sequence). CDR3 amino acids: CASSPLYEQYF. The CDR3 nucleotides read TGTGCCAGCAGCCCCCTATACGAGCAGTACTTC.

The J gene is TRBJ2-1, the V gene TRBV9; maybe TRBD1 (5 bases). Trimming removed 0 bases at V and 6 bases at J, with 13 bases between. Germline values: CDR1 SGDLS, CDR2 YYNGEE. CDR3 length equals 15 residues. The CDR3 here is CASSVGGNEPNEQFF. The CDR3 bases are TGTGCCAGCAGCGTAGGGGGCAATGAACCCAATGAGCAGTTCTTC.

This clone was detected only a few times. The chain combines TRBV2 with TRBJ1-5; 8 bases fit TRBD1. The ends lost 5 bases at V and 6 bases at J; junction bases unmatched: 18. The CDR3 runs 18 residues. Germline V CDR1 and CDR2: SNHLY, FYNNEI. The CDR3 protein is CASSSPIGSGGPPQPQHF. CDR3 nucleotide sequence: TGTGCCAGCAGTTCGCCGATAGGTTCAGGGGGCCCCCCTCAGCCCCAGCATTTT.

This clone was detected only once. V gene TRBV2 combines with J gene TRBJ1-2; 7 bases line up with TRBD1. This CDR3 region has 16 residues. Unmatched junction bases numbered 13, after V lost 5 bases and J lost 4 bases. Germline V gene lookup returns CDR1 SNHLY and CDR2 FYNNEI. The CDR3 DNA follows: TGTGCCAGCAGTAAGGACCTGACAGGGAAAGGCTATGGCTACACCTTC. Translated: CASSKDLTGKGYGYTF.

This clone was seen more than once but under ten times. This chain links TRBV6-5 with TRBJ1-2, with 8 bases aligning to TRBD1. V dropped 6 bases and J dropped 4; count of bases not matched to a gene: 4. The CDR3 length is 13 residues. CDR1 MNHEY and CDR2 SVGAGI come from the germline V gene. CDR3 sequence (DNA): TGTGCCAGCAGGACAGGGGCCCTCTATGGCTACACCTTC. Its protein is CASRTGALYGYTF.

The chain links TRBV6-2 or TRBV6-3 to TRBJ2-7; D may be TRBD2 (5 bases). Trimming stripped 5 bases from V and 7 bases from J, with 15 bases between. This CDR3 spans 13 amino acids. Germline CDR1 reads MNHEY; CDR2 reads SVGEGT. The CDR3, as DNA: TGTGCCAGCAGTAGGAGGACCCCGGCTGAGCAGTACTTC. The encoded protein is CASSRRTPAEQYF.

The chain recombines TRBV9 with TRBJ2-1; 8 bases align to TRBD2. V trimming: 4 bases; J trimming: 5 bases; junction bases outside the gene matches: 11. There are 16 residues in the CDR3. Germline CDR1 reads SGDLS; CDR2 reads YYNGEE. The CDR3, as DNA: TGTGCCAGCAGCCCCAGCGAAGGACTAGCTCACAATGAGCAGTTCTTC. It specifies CASSPSEGLAHNEQFF.

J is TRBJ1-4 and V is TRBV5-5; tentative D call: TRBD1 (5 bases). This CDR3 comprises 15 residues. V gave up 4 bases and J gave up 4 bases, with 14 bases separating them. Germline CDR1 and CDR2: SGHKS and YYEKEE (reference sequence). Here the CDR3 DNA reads TGTGCCAGCAGCGCGATGACAGCCTATAATGAAAAACTGTTTTTT. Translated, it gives CASSAMTAYNEKLFF.

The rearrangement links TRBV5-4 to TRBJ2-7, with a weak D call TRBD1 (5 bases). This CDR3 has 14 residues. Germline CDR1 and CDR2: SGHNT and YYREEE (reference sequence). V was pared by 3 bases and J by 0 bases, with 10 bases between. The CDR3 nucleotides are TGTGCCAGCAGCTCGACAGCCTTCTCCTACGAGCAGTACTTC. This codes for CASSSTAFSYEQYF.

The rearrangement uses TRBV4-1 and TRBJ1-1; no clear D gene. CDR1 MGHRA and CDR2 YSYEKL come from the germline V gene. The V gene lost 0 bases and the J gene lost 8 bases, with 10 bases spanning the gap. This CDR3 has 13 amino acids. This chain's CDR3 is CASSQDPGFEAFF. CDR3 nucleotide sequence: TGCGCCAGCAGCCAAGATCCCGGGTTCGAAGCTTTCTTT.

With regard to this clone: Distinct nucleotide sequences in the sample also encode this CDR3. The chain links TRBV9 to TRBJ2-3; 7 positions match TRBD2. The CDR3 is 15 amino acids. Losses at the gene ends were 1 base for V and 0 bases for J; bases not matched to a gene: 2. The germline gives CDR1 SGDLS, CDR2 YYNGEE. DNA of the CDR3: TGTGCCAGCAGCGTATTAGCGGGTAGCACAGATACGCAGTATTTT. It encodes CASSVLAGSTDTQYF.

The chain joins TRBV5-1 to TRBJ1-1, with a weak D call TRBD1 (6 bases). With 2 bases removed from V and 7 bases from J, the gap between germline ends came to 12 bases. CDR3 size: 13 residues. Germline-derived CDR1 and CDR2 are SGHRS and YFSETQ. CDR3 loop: CASSFRGDIEAFF. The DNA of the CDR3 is TGCGCCAGCAGCTTCAGAGGGGACATTGAAGCTTTCTTT.

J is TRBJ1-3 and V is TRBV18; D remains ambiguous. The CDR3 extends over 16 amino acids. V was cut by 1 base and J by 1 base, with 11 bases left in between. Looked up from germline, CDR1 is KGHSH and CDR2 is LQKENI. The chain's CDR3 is CASSPLAVFSGNTIYF. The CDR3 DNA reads TGTGCCAGCTCACCACTGGCGGTATTTTCTGGAAACACCATATATTTT. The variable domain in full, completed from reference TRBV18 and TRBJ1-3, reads NAGVMQNPRHLVRRRGQEARLRCSPMKGHSHVYWYRQLPEEGLKFMVYLQKENIIDESGMPKERFSAEFPKEGPSILRIQQVVRGDSAAYFCASSPLAVFSGNTIYFGEGSWLTVV.

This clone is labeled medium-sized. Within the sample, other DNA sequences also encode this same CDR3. The CDR3 DNA follows: TGTGCCAGTAGTGGGACAGGGGGCTATCAGCCCCAGCATTTT. Translation: CASSGTGGYQPQHF. V gene TRBV19 combines with J gene TRBJ1-5; 12 bases map to TRBD1. CDR1 LNHDA and CDR2 SQIVND come from the germline V gene (reference sequence). This CDR3 spans 14 amino acids. V was pared by 5 bases and J by 5 bases, with 1 base of the junction left unmatched. The variable domain in full, with the rest retrieved from reference TRBV19 and TRBJ1-5, is DGGITQSPKYLFRKEGQNVTLSCEQNLNHDAMYWYRQDPGQGLRLIYYSQIVNDFQKGDIAEGYSVSREKKESFPLTVTSAQKNPTAFYLCASSGTGGYQPQHFGDGTRLSIL.

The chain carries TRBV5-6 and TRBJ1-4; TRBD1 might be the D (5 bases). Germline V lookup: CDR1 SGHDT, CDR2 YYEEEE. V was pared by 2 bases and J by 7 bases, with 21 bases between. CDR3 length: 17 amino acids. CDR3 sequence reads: CASSFSGGTSGLEKLFF. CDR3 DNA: TGTGCCAGCAGCTTTTCGGGCGGAACATCGGGACTTGAAAAACTGTTTTTT.

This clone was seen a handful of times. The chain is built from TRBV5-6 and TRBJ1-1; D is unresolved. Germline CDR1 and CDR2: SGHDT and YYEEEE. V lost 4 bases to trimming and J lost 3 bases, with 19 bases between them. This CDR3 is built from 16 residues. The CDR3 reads CASSAYTRGDYTEAFF. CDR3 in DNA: TGTGCCAGCAGCGCCTACACTCGGGGAGACTACACTGAAGCTTTCTTT.

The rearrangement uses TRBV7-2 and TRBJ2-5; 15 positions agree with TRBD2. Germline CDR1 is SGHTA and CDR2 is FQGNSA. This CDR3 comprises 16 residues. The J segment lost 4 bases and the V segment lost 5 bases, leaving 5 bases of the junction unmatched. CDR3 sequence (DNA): TGTGCCAGCAGCCCGAAGGGACTAGCGGGAGGAGAGACCCAGTACTTC. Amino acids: CASSPKGLAGGETQYF.

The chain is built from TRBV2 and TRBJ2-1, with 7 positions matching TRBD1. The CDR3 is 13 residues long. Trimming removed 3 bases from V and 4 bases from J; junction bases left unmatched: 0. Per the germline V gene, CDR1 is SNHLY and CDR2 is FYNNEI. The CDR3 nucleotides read TGTGCCAGCAGTGAGACAGGGTACAATGAGCAGTTCTTC. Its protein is CASSETGYNEQFF.

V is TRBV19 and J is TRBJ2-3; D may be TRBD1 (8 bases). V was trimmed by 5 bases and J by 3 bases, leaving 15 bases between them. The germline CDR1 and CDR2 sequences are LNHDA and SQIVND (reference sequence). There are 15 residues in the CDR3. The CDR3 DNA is TGTGCCAGTAGTTTTTTACAGGGGGGGACAGATACGCAGTATTTT. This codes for CASSFLQGGTDTQYF.

CDR3 in DNA: TGTGCCAGCAGCTTAGCCCCCTTGGCGGTAGTGACGTACAATGAGCAGTTCTTC. It encodes CASSLAPLAVVTYNEQFF. This chain links TRBV11-2 with TRBJ2-1, with unresolved D. V lost 1 base and J 4 bases, leaving 20 bases between the germline ends. The CDR3 is 18 residues long. Germline V lookup: CDR1 SGHAT, CDR2 FQNNGV.

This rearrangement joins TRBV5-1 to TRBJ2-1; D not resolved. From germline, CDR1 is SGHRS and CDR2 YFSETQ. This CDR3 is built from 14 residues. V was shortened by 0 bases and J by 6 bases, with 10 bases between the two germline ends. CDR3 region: CASSLAAASNEQFF. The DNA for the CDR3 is TGCGCCAGCAGCTTGGCCGCGGCTAGCAATGAGCAGTTCTTC.

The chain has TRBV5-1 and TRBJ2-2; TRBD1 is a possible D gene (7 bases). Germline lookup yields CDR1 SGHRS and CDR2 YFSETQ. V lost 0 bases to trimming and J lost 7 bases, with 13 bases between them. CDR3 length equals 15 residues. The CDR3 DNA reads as TGCGCCAGCAGCTTGGATGGGGGGACAGTCGGGGAGCTGTTTTTT. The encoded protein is CASSLDGGTVGELFF.

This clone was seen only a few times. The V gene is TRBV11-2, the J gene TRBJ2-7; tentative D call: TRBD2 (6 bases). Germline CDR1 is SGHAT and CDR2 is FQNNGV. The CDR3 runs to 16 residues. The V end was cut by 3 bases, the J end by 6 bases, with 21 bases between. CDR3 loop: CASSFVHLALGSEQYF. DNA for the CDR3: TGTGCCAGCAGCTTTGTTCACCTAGCGTTGGGGTCCGAGCAGTACTTC. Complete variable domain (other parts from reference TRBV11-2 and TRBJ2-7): EAGVAQSPRYKIIEKRQSVAFWCNPISGHATLYWYQQILGQGPKLLIQFQNNGVVDDSQLPKDRFSAERLKGVDSTLKIQPAKLEDSAVYLCASSFVHLALGSEQYFGPGTRLTVT.